This T cell receptor beta chain is from a study of cytomegalovirus exposure and HLA in healthy donors. Overall study context: The use of the same platform for the roughly 130 validation repertoires and the roughly 680 first-cohort repertoires was reported by a later analysis. Notes on the study in general: The study recorded around 160 TCR beta chains that were cytomegalovirus-associated.

Separate from the approximately 670-subject first cohort was the approximately 120-subject validation cohort, to which the donors belonged. TCRdb's copy holds only in-frame clones and misses some; the assay was immunoSEQ multiplex PCR. Of about 160,000 clones listed, about 90% are singletons. V was clipped by 0 bases and J by 1 base, with 12 bases between them. The germline V gene encodes CDR1 LNHNV and CDR2 YYDKDF (reference sequence). The CDR3 runs to 17 residues. In regard to this clone: Antigen unknown.

This sequence was found in a woman younger than 45 in good health and CMV-seronegative. Sequenced: PBMCs. The genes are TRBV15 and TRBJ2-2; the D is unclear. CDR3 loop: CATSRDPLTMNTGELFF. The CDR3 DNA sequence: TGTGCCACCAGCAGAGATCCATTAACGATGAACACCGGGGAGCTGTTTTTT.